Described below is a single T cell receptor beta chain sequence and its context. Under the authors' procedure: Estimation of nucleated cell counts relied on the amplification of reference gene primers. TCRdb keeps only in-frame clones here, not all; method: immunoSEQ multiplex PCR. That table furnishes V, J and clone size, whereas the DNA furnished D and trimming. The repertoire holds hundreds of thousands of clones, with roughly 87% as singletons. This sample is part of a study of blood T cell repertoires in COVID-19. Study background: Donors in the United States, Italy and Spain gave samples during acute or convalescent COVID-19. PBMCs, B-cell-depleted T cells, or T cells were the source of the cDNA or gDNA that made up the material.

Trimming took 5 bases from V and 9 from J, leaving 14 bases between them. This CDR3 is built from 14 residues. Germline V gene sequence: CDR1 SEHNR, CDR2 FQNEAQ (reference sequence). The source material was peripheral blood. The receptor was derived from a woman between 45 and 60 years old who had recovered from COVID-19. The genes are TRBV7-9 and TRBJ1-6; D is perhaps TRBD1 (6 bases). This CDR3 reads CASSIEQGTSPLHF. In nucleotides, the CDR3 is TGTGCCAGCAGCATAGAGCAGGGGACTTCACCCCTCCACTTT.